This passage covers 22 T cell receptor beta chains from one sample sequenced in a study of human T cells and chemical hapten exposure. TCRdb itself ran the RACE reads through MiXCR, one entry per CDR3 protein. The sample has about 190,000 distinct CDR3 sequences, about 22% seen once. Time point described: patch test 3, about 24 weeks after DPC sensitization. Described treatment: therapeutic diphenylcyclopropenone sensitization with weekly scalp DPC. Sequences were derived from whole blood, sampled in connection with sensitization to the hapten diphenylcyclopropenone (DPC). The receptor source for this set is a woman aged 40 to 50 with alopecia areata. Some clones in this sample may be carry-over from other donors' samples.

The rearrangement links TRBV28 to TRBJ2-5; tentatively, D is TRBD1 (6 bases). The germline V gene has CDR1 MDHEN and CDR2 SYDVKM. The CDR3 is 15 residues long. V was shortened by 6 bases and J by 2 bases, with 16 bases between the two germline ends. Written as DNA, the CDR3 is TGTGCCAGCAGCTTCTCCTGGACAGCACAAGAGACCCAGTACTTC. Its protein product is CASSFSWTAQETQYF.

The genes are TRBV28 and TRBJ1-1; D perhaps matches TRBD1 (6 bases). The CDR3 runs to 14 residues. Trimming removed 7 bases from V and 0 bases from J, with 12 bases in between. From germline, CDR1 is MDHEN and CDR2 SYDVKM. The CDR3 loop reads CASNPGHLNTEAFF. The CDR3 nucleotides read TGTGCCAGCAATCCGGGACATTTGAACACTGAAGCTTTCTTT.

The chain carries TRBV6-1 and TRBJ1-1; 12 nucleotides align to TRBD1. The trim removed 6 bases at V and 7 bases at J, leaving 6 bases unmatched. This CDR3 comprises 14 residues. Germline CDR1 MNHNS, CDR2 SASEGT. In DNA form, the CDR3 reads TGTGCCAGCAGCAACCGGGACAGGGGGCATGAAGCTTTCTTT. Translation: CASSNRDRGHEAFF.

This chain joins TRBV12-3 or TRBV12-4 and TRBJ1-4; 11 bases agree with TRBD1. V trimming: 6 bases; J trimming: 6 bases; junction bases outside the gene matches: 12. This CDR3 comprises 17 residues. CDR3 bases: TGTGCCAGCAGCTCCGGGACAGGGGGTCGGTCGGATGAAAAACTGTTTTTT. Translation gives CASSSGTGGRSDEKLFF.

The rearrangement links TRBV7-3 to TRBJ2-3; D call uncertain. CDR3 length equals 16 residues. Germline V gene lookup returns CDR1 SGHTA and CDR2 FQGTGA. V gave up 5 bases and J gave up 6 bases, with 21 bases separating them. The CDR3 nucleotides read TGTGCCAGCAGCCCACACGGGCTGGGGTCCGGGGATACGCAGTATTTT. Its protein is CASSPHGLGSGDTQYF.

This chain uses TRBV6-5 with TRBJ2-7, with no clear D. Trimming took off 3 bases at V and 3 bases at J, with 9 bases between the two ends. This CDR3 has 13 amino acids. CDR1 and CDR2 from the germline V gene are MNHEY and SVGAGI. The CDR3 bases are TGTGCCAGCAGTTATCAACGACTCTACGAGCAGTACTTC. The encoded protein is CASSYQRLYEQYF.

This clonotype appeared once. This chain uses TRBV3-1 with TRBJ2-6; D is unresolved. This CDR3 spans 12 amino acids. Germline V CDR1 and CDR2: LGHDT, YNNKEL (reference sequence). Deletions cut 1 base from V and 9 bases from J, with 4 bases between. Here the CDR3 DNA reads TGTGCCAGCAGCCAAGTGGGCAACGTCCTGACTTTC. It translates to CASSQVGNVLTF. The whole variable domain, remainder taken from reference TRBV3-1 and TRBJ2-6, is DTAVSQTPKYLVTQMGNDKSIKCEQNLGHDTMYWYKQDSKKFLKIMFSYNNKELIINETVPNRFSPKSPDKAHLNLHINSLELGDSAVYFCASSQVGNVLTFGAGSRLTVL.

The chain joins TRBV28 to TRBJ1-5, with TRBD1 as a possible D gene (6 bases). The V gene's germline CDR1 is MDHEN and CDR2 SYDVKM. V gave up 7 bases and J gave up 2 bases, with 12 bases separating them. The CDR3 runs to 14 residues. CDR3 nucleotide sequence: TGTGCCAGCAAGGGGGGCGCTGGCAATCAGCCCCAGCATTTT. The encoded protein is CASKGGAGNQPQHF.

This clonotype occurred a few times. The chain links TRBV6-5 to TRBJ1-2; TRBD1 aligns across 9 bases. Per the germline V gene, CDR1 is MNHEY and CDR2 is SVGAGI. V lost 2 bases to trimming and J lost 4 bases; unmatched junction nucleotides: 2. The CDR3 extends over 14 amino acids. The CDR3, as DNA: TGTGCCAGCAGTTACCAGGACAGGGGCTATGGCTACACCTTC. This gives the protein CASSYQDRGYGYTF.

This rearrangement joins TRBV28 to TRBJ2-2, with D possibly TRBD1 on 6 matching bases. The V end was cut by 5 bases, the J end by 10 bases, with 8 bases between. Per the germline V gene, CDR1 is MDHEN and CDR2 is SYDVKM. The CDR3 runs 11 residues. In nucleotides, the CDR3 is TGTGCCAGCAGTCCGGGACAGGAGCTGTTTTTT. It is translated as CASSPGQELFF.

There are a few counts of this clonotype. The CDR3 sequence: CASSPPSSTDTQYF. The CDR3 nucleotides are TGTGCCAGCTCACCTCCTTCTAGCACAGATACGCAGTATTTT. The chain joins TRBV18 to TRBJ2-3; D is uncertain. V lost 3 bases and J lost 0, with 7 bases in between. The CDR3 extends over 14 amino acids. CDR1 KGHSH and CDR2 LQKENI come from the germline V gene.

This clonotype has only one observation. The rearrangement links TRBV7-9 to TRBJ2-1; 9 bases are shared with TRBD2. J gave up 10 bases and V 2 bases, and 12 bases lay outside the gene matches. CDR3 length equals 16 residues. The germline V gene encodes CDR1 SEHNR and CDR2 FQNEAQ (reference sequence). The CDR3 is CASSLNGLAGPKEQFF. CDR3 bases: TGTGCCAGCAGCTTAAACGGCCTAGCGGGACCCAAGGAGCAGTTCTTC. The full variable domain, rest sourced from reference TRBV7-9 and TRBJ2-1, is DTGVSQNPRHKITKRGQNVTFRCDPISEHNRLYWYRQTLGQGPEFLTYFQNEAQLEKSRLLSDRFSAERPKGSFSTLEIQRTEQGDSAMYLCASSLNGLAGPKEQFFGPGTRLTVL.

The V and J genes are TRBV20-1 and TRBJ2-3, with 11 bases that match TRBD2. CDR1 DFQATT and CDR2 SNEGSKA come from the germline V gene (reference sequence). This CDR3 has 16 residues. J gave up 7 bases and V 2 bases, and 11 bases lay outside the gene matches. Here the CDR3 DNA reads TGCAGTGCTAGAAGCCCTCGGCTAGCGGGAGGAAATACGCAGTATTTT. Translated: CSARSPRLAGGNTQYF.

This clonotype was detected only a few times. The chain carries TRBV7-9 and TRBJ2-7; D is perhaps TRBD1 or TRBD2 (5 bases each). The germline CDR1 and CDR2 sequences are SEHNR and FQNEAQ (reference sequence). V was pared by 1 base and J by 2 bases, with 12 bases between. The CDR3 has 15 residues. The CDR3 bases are TGTGCCAGCAGCTTAGGGGCTAGAGGGGCCTACGAGCAGTACTTC. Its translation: CASSLGARGAYEQYF. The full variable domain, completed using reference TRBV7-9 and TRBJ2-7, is DTGVSQNPRHKITKRGQNVTFRCDPISEHNRLYWYRQTLGQGPEFLTYFQNEAQLEKSRLLSDRFSAERPKGSFSTLEIQRTEQGDSAMYLCASSLGARGAYEQYFGPGTRLTVT.

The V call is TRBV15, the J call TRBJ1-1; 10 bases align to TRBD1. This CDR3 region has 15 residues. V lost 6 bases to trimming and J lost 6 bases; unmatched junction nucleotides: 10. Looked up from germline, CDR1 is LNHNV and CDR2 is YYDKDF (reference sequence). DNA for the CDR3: TGTGCCACCAGGTCGCGGGACAGGGGTATCGCTGAAGCTTTCTTT. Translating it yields CATRSRDRGIAEAFF.

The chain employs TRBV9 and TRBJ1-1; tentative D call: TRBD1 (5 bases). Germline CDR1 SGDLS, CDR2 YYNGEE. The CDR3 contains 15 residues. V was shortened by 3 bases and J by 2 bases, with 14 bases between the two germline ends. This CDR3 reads CASSARQSRNTEAFF. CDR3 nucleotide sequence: TGTGCCAGCAGCGCAAGACAGTCTCGAAACACTGAAGCTTTCTTT.

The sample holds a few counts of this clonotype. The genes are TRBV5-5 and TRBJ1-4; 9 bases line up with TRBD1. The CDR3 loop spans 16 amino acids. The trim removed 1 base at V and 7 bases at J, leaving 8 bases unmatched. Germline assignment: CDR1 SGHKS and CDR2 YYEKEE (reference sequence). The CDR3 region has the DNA TGTGCCAGCAGCTTGCGAGGGACAGGGAATGGTGAAAAACTGTTTTTT. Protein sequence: CASSLRGTGNGEKLFF.

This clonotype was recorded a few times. CDR3 in amino acids: CASSFSGNSNQPQHF. In DNA form, the CDR3 reads TGTGCCAGCAGTTTCTCGGGGAATAGCAATCAGCCCCAGCATTTT. V usage is TRBV12-3 or TRBV12-4 and J usage is TRBJ1-5; D not resolved. Trimming removed 3 bases from V and 0 bases from J, with 9 bases in between. This CDR3 is 15 amino acids long.

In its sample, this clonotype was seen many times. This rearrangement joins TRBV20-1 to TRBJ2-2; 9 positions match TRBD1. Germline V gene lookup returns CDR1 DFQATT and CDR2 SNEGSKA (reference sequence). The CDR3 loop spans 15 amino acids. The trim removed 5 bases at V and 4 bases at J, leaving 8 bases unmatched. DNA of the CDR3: TGCAGTGCTCTAACAGGGGGCAGTAGCACCGGGGAGCTGTTTTTT. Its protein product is CSALTGGSSTGELFF.

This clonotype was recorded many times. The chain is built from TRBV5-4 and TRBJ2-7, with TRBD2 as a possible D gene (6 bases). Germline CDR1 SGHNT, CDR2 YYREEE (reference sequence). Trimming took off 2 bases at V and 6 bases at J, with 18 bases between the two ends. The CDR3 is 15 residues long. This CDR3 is CASSLGGRGALEQYF. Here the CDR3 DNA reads TGTGCCAGCAGCTTAGGAGGGCGAGGGGCCCTCGAGCAGTACTTC.

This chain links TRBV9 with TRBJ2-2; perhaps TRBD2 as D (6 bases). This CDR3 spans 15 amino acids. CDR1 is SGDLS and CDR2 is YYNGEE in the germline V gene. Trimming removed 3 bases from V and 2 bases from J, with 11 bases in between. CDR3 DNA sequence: TGTGCCAGCAGCGGGGCTAGCGCAAACACCGGGGAGCTGTTTTTT. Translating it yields CASSGASANTGELFF.

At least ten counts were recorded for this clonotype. The CDR3 coding sequence is TGCAGCGCCTGGGACAGTCGGAGTGGCGGCTACACCTTC. Protein product: CSAWDSRSGGYTF. The rearrangement uses TRBV29-1 and TRBJ1-2; 7 bases fit TRBD1. The CDR3 consists of 13 residues. V dropped 7 bases and J dropped 8; count of bases not matched to a gene: 13. Germline CDR1 SQVTM, CDR2 ANQGSEA. The full variable domain, its missing parts supplied by reference TRBV29-1 and TRBJ1-2, is SAVISQKPSRDICQRGTSLTIQCQVDSQVTMMFWYRQQPGQSLTLIATANQGSEATYESGFVIDKFPISRPNLTFSTLTVSNMSPEDSSIYLCSAWDSRSGGYTFGSGTRLTVV.